The entry that follows covers one TCR beta chain sequence. The data stem from a study of T cells after yellow fever vaccination. TCRdb redid the calling of the 5' RACE reads with MiXCR, one entry per CDR3 protein. The data hold roughly 11,000 distinct CDR3 sequences, with about 5.8% observed a single time. The source of this sequence is a man aged 25 to 40 who received the YFV17D yellow fever vaccine. The sequencing used PBMCs, either bulk or a sorted T-cell subset (CD4+, CD8+, memory, or dextramer-sorted; not recorded which), collected on the day of the yellow fever booster vaccination.

The CDR3, as DNA: TGTACCTTCTGTTATTACTCGCTCCGGGACAGCCATAACTATGGCTACACCTTC. Translating it yields CTFCYYSLRDSHNYGYTF. This rearrangement joins TRBV2 to TRBJ1-2; 7 positions match TRBD1. The germline V gene has CDR1 SNHLY and CDR2 FYNNEI. The CDR3 totals 18 residues.